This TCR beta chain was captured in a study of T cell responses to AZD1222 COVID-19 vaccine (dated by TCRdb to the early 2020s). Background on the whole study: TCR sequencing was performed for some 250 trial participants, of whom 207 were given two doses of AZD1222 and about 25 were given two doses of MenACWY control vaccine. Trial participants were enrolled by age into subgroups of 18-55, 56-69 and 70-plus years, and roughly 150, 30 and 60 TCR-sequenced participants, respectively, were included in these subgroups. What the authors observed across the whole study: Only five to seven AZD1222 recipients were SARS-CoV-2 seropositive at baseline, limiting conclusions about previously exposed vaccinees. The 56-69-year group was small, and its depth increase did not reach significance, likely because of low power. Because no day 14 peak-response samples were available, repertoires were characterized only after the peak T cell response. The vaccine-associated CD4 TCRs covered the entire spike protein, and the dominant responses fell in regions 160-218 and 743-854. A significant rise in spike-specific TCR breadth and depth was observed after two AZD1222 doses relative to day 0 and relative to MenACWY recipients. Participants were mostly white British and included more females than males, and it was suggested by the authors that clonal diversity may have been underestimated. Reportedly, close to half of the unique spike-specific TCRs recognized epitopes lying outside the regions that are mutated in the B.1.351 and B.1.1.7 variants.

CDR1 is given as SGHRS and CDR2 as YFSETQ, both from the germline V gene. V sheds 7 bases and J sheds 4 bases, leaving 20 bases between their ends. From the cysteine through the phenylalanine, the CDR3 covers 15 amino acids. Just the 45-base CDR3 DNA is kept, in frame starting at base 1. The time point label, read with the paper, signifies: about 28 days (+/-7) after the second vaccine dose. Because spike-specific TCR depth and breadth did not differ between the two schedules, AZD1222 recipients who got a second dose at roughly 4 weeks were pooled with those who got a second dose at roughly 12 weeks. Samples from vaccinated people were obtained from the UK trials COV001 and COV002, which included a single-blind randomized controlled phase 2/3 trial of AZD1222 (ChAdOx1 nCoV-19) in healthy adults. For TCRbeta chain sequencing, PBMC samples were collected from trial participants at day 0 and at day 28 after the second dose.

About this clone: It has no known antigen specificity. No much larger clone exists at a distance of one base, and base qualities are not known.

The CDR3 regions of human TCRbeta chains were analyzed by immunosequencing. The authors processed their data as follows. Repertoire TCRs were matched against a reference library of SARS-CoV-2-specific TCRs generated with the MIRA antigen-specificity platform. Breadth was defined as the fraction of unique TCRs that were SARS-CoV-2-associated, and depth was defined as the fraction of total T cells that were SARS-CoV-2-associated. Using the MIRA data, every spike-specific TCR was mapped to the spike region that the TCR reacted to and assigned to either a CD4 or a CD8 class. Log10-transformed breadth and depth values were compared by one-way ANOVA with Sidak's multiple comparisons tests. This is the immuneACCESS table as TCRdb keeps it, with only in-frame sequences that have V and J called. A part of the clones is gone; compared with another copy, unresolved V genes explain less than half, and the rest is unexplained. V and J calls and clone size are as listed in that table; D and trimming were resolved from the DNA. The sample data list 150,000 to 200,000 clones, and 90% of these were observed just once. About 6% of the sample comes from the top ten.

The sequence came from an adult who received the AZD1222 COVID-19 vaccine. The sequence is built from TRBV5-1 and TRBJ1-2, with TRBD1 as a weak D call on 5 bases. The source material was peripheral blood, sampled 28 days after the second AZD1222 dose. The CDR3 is CASGASWPPIYGYTF. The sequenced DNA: TGCGCCAGCGGGGCTTCTTGGCCCCCTATCTATGGCTACACCTTC.